The clone carrying this T cell receptor (beta chain) was recorded at least ten times. No antigen is known for it. The ends were cut back, 0 bases at V and 9 bases at J, with 16 bases in the middle. Germline CDR1 DFQATT, CDR2 SNEGSKA (reference sequence). The CDR3 is 14 residues long. The entry originates in a study of T-cell reconstitution after alpha-beta-depleted transplantation in children. Study-level results: Reportedly, roughly two months post-transplant, alpha-beta T cells arose from several hundred expanded graft clones. Counts and diversity of T cells one year after transplant came mostly from newly produced T cells. Surviving recipient T cells and thymic progenitors underlay high day-60 TCRbeta diversity in some patients.

Unique molecular identifiers tagged the TCRbeta library. Each CDR3 protein gets one entry after TCRdb re-called the PCR reads with MiXCR. Of 200,000 to 250,000 distinct CDR3 sequences listed, 11% were seen once; the top ten hold approximately 30%. The chain recombines TRBV20-1 with TRBJ2-3, with D possibly being TRBD2 (6 bases). The TCR comes from a child under three years old with acute myeloid leukemia, due to receive a stem cell transplant. The sequencing used PBMCs, collected before TCRalphabeta/CD19-depleted stem cell transplant. CDR3 protein: CSARDVSGRYTQYF. The CDR3 nucleotides are TGCAGTGCTAGAGATGTCTCAGGGAGGTACACGCAGTATTTT.